This T cell receptor beta chain was recorded in a study of cytomegalovirus exposure and HLA in healthy donors (dated by TCRdb to the late 2010s). General notes on the study: An earlier analysis of approximately 640 of the donors reported approximately 300 Gb of sequence data and some 120 million unique TCR beta sequences from roughly 180 million T cells. Approximately 330 gigabases of sequencing data and about 92 million unique TCR sequences made up an early release that covered fewer than 650 HLA-typed donors. The genetic ancestry cluster associated with self-reported Caucasian donors included roughly 84% of the roughly 360 genotyped donors. The study was designed to test whether signatures of past pathogen exposure could be identified by cataloging public T cell receptors. The study profiled the T cell repertoires of about 640 subjects by immunosequencing and related them to cytomegalovirus serostatus. Besides the first cohort of 666 subjects, a separate validation cohort made up of 95 to 150 different subjects was used. High-throughput TCR immunosequencing, statistical association of individual TCRs with disease status, and machine learning were combined to predict cytomegalovirus infection status. A later analysis re-examined previously published TCR beta repertoires from about 700 donors and added high-resolution HLA genotyping to investigate patterns of TCR occurrence. Rather than drawing on any new phenotypic data, the later analysis identified candidate immune exposures from TCR beta sequences and the way those sequences occurred across donors. In an earlier analysis of 587 of the donors, high-throughput TCR beta sequencing was used to judge whether each TCR beta V gene segment behaved as functional or pseudogenic. Donor age, sex, ethnicity and CMV serostatus were compiled alongside the repertoire data. Genome-wide SNP genotypes for about 60% of the roughly 670 donors were used in a later genetic analysis, which treated that subset as a discovery cohort. All discovery cohort repertoires had been generated using a single sequencing platform. Both class I and class II loci were covered by HLA typing, at four-digit resolution. The number of donors typed differed by locus, with roughly 620-640 for A, B, C, DRB1 and DQB1, more than 500 for DQA1, approximately 570 for DPA1, and over 400 for DPB1. A handful of DR-DQ haplotypes were handled as single units for association and clustering because linkage in the cohort was strong. Among 300 to 500 genotyped donors of the cohort, an average of roughly 230,000 unique TCR beta nucleotide sequences was sequenced per donor, of which 15% to 20% were non-productive.

As encoded in the germline V gene, CDR1 is LGHNA while CDR2 is YNFKEQ. Cut back by 0 bases and 3 bases, the V and J ends lie 10 bases apart. Spanning cysteine to phenylalanine, the CDR3 consists of 15 amino acids. Only the CDR3 DNA stays, 45 bases, in frame from base 1. Study-wide findings and limitations: In an earlier analysis of around 600 of the donors, most TCR beta V segments were observed in productive rearrangements about 90% or about 30% of the time, broadly matching IMGT annotations. V-gene and J-gene trimming of TCR beta chains was associated with a missense DCLRE1C variant in a later genetic analysis, and the association was replicated in an independent cohort. Some IMGT-functional V segments, including TRBV6-2 and TRBV6-3, could not be told apart with the 87-base-pair reads, so those segments were excluded. Sequencing depth was assumed to be roughly uniform across donors in the presence/absence analyses, though that assumption may not hold. Correlated functional status among segregating V segments might be attributable to linkage disequilibrium, but an unknown experimental factor could not be ruled out. When HLA alleles, especially DR and DQ, strongly co-occurred, TCR associations were difficult to assign to individual alleles. CMV serostatus was the only immune exposure information available for the cohort. The sequencing pipeline was judged likely to have produced a cluster of highly shared sequence variants as a technical artifact. The earlier analysis of 450 to 700 of the donors excluded approximately 15 rarely observed V segments, including chromosome 9 orphons, because counts were too low. Because some donors lacked HLA typing at each locus, the association tests relied only on the typed subset. The authors suggested that the approach could potentially be generalized to other disease states and immunological phenotypes. Most TCR sequences were observed very rarely across donors, whereas some public TCRs were present in many individuals. The classifier was reported to diagnose cytomegalovirus status with high specificity and sensitivity in both the original cohort and the validation cohort. A total of about 150 TCR beta chains were listed by the study as associated with cytomegalovirus. A further reported finding was that TCR beta sequences accurately predicted the HLA-A and HLA-B alleles for most subjects in the first cohort. In vitro tests confirmed that three of the cytomegalovirus-associated TCR beta chains recognize cytomegalovirus antigens. According to a later analysis, most CMV-associated TCR beta chains appeared to be HLA-restricted, and the HLA associations seemed to be driven largely by CMV exposure. A later analysis associated about 18,000 TCR beta sequences with specific HLA alleles at a false discovery rate of 0.05. In a later analysis, HLA-associated TCR beta chains were found to be more clonally expanded and to have lower generation probabilities than equally common non-associated chains. According to a later analysis, parvovirus B19, influenza, CMV and Epstein-Barr virus appeared linked to several top co-occurrence clusters. A later analysis found that TCR association rates varied across HLA loci, with DRB1 alleles showing the most associated TCRs and HLA-C alleles the fewest. The cohort was sequenced for TCR beta chains only, and without alpha or paired-chain data the features that could be detected were limited. According to a later genetic analysis, donors in an Asian-associated ancestry cluster had fewer N-insertions in productive TCRs than the approximately 610-donor mean.

Note on this clone: This clone's antigen is unknown. No base quality information exists; no much larger clone differs at one position.

The library was generated by the immunoSEQ multiplex PCR assay. A mixture of 60 forward primers for TCR Vbeta segments and 13 reverse primers for TCR Jbeta segments was used in the multiplex PCR. A multiplex PCR assay on genomic DNA amplified the CDR3 region of rearranged TCR beta genes. The Illumina HiSeq System was used to sequence the amplified TCR beta libraries as 87-base-pair reads. The study's own analysis went as follows. Across the roughly 700 repertoires, a later analysis counted approximately 83 million unique TCR beta chains, 9.5 million to 12 million of which were shared by at least two donors. To remove PCR and sequencing errors, raw reads were error-corrected and collapsed into unique sequences using a nearest-neighbor algorithm that merged closely related sequences. Alignment of CDR3 sequences to IMGT reference sequences was used to assign V, D and J gene segments. For a sequence to be retained, a match of at least six nucleotides to both a V gene segment and a J gene segment was required. A rearrangement counted as productive if the CDR3 had no stop codons and remained in frame with V and J, and every other rearrangement counted as non-productive. Following IMGT convention, CDR3 was defined as the stretch from the second conserved V-encoded cysteine to the conserved J-encoded phenylalanine. The earlier analysis of roughly 590 of the donors excluded any sequence lacking an unambiguous match to a single V gene segment. An earlier analysis of 587 of the donors called V segments functional above 56.7% productive rearrangements and segregating when the between-donor standard deviation exceeded 5%. A statistical classification framework was developed to diagnose cytomegalovirus status using the catalog of TCR beta chain sequences. In a later analysis, V and J genes were assigned by comparing TCR nucleotide sequences against IMGT/GENE-DB human TR gene sequences. A later analysis assigned CDR3 sequences and most-parsimonious VDJ recombination scenarios with the TCRdist pipeline. In a later analysis, every TCR beta chain was defined by the combination of its CDR3 amino acid sequence and its V-gene family, and reads without a unique V-gene family were dropped. In a later analysis, several hundred highly shared, low-generation-probability nucleotide sequences were removed to address suspected cross-contamination and a sequencing artifact. In a later analysis, a clonal expansion index for each public chain was calculated from normalized within-repertoire ranks of inferred template counts. In a later analysis, generation probabilities were computed with a VDJ recombination model fitted to out-of-frame rearrangements, and the resulting probabilities were checked against IGoR. A later analysis scored TCR-TCR, TCR-HLA and TCR-CMV co-occurrence with hypergeometric tests, applying a repertoire-size bias correction to TCR pairs. A later analysis estimated false discovery rates by permuting HLA or CMV assignments 20 times. In a later analysis, co-occurring TCRs were grouped using DBSCAN, with TCRdist sequence similarity added in when clustering inside HLA-allele-positive subsets. Repertoires with fewer than 30,000 or more than 120,000 public chains, plus five repertoires with anomalous nucleotide sharing, were excluded from co-occurrence clustering. In TCRdb, the immuneACCESS table is reduced to in-frame sequences with V and J assigned. These tables do not hold every clone; where another copy was compared, an unresolved V gene accounts for under half, and the others remain unexplained. V and J calls and clone size are given by that table; D and trimming were obtained from the DNA. Across this sample there are 100,000 to 150,000 clones, with around 78% seen only once. The ten most abundant clones make up 6.3% of the sample.

The cohort was made up of 500 to 800 healthy bone marrow donors. At the time of sampling, all cohort members were nominally healthy, though unrecorded immune exposures were likely present. The donor tested CMV seronegative and was one of the 352 seronegative cohort members. Each donor provided a peripheral blood sample, and peripheral blood mononuclear cells were used for TCR beta sequencing. Genomic DNA extraction from the blood cell samples was performed with the Qiagen DNeasy Blood Extraction Kit. The source material was PBMCs. The V gene is TRBV4-2 and the J gene is TRBJ2-3; TRBD2 is possibly the D segment (5 matching bases). This clonotype was obtained from a woman between 40 and 50 years old in good health and CMV-seronegative. In nucleotide form, the sequence is TGTGCCAGCAGCCAAGAACAGAGGGTAACAGATACGCAGTATTTT. The resulting protein is CASSQEQRVTDTQYF.